Listed here is a single TCR beta chain. The sample is drawn from a study of cytomegalovirus exposure and HLA in healthy donors. Germline V gives CDR1 SGHDN, CDR2 FVKESK. V lost 0 bases to trimming and J lost 8 bases, with 16 bases between them. The CDR3 has 15 amino acids. Amplification used 60 Vbeta primers and 13 Jbeta primers. Original processing notes: Approximately 11 million of some 80 million unique TCR beta chains were shared, per a later count. The method was immunoSEQ multiplex PCR; TCRdb's version includes in-frame clones alone and lacks a portion of them. V and J calls and clone size are given by that table; D and trimming were obtained from the DNA. The table includes some 35,000 clones, 60% to 75% detected once.

Input material: PBMCs. This chain connects TRBV14 to TRBJ1-2; tentative D call: TRBD1 (5 bases). The clonotype was recovered from a man aged 25 to 40 in good health and CMV-seronegative. The CDR3 sequence is CASSQDEGVLNGYTF. DNA of the CDR3: TGTGCCAGCAGCCAAGACGAAGGGGTGCTGAACGGCTACACCTTC.